A selection of T cell receptor beta chains follows, all from one sample in a study of T cells in Graves' hyperthyroidism and ophthalmopathy. TCRdb re-called the multiplex PCR reads with MiXCR, one entry per CDR3 protein. The data show some 350,000 distinct CDR3 sequences, about 18% seen once. The sequenced material came from blood. Receptors were obtained from a woman between 18 and 29 years old with Graves' hyperthyroidism. CDR3s leave out the opening cysteine and the closing phenylalanine or tryptophan. Clone size is not always given. Where it is, it says once, few, many or a class for expanded clones.

>many|TRBV19|TRBJ1-2
ASSIVPSGGYT
>many|TRBV5-1|TRBJ1-5
ASSPRGTGVGQPQH
>few|TRBV3-1|TRBJ2-5
ASSGGGGGETQY
>-|TRBV11-2|TRBJ1-5
ASSPGGGPQH
>many|TRBV30|TRBJ1-1
AWRGGLGAF
>-|TRBV7-8|TRBJ1-6
ASSLAGVSPLH
>few|TRBV6-5|TRBJ2-5
ASSFLTAFQETQY
>many|TRBV24-1|TRBJ2-5
ATSDFPREETQY
>-|TRBV2|TRBJ2-5
ASTRTGGETQY
>many|TRBV5-1|TRBJ2-7
ASSPLTGGRYEQY
>many|TRBV4-2|TRBJ2-5
ASSQGGRQPETQY